This record looks at one T cell receptor (beta chain) sequence and its context. The antigen it binds to is not known. Base qualities are not at hand, and no much larger clone is one base apart. The data were taken from a study of T-cell reconstitution after alpha-beta-depleted transplantation in children (TCRdb year 2016). As for the study more broadly: Using TCR repertoire profiling, the study followed T-cell immune reconstitution in a quantitative way in children after TCRalphabeta/CD19-depleted allogeneic hematopoietic cell transplantation.

From the cysteine through the phenylalanine, the CDR3 covers 12 amino acids. Only the CDR3 part of the read is kept: 36 bases, read in frame from the first base. V is clipped by 10 bases and J by 2 bases, and the sequence between their germline boundaries is 10 bases long. The germline V gene (reference sequence) supplies CDR1 WNHNN and CDR2 SYGVQD. The library was obtained by PCR. The listed sequencing device is Illumina HiSeq 2500. TCR libraries were prepared with molecular barcoding, using unique molecular identifiers to normalize TCRbeta repertoire quantification. The public reads were reprocessed in TCRdb via fastp at Q25 and MiXCR, keeping in-frame beta chains. Each CDR3 protein appears once, grouped with its most common genes and DNA. The sample table shows about 270,000 distinct CDR3 sequences, and more than 8% are seen once. About 9.4% of the sample rests with the top ten.

The source was PBMCs from the stem cell graft donor, collected from the stem cell graft. This TCR was sampled from a human donor who donated a stem cell graft to a child with SCID. The sequence links TRBV10-1 to TRBJ2-3; the D gene is not confidently resolved. The sequence in DNA is TGCGCCACCAGATGGGCCACAGATACGCAGTATTTT. It encodes CATRWATDTQYF.